These 8 T cell receptor beta chains were all obtained from the same sample, sequenced in a study of spatial heterogeneity in lung cancer. Time point given: blood at routine non-recurrence follow-up after resection. From the 5' RACE reads, TCRdb called clonotypes with MiXCR, one entry per CDR3 protein. The sample comprises 27,000 or so distinct CDR3 sequences, roughly 5% of which are singletons, and approximately 24% rests with the top ten. Here the sequenced sample was PBMCs, taken at follow-up. The receptors were gathered from a female donor with early-stage non-small cell lung cancer.

This clonotype has a count of ten or more. J is TRBJ2-1 and V is TRBV10-3; 9 bases line up with TRBD2. Looked up from germline, CDR1 is ENHRY and CDR2 is SYGVKD. The CDR3 loop spans 15 amino acids. V dropped 0 bases and J dropped 12; count of bases not matched to a gene: 9. CDR3 bases: TGTGCCATCAGTGAGTCAGGCGGGGGGGCATCCGCGCAGTTCTTC. Amino acid sequence: CAISESGGGASAQFF.

This clonotype was found many times. The rearrangement joins TRBV28 to TRBJ2-3; D possibly uses TRBD1 or TRBD2 (6 bases each). This CDR3 spans 12 amino acids. Germline V gene data show CDR1 as MDHEN and CDR2 as SYDVKM. V lost 4 bases to trimming and J lost 13 bases, with 15 bases between them. In DNA, the CDR3 is TGTGCCAGCAGTTCCACCGGGGGCTCCGAGTATTTT. Its protein is CASSSTGGSEYF.

This clonotype has at least ten counts. The V gene is TRBV28, the J gene TRBJ2-7; unclear D gene. Germline values: CDR1 MDHEN, CDR2 SYDVKM. The CDR3 is 13 amino acids. Deletions cut 6 bases from V and 4 bases from J, with 13 bases between. The CDR3 reads CASRTGRLYEQYF. The CDR3 DNA sequence: TGTGCCAGCAGAACGGGCCGTTTATACGAGCAGTACTTC.

This clonotype was seen many times. The CDR3: CSVEWGQGLDEQFF. CDR3 sequence (DNA): TGCAGCGTTGAATGGGGACAGGGTTTGGATGAGCAGTTCTTC. The chain joins TRBV29-1 to TRBJ2-1, with 9 bases aligning to TRBD1. V lost 2 bases and J lost 8; bases outside the gene matches: 7. The CDR3 length is 14 residues. Per the germline V gene, CDR1 is SQVTM and CDR2 is ANQGSEA.

This clonotype was recorded many times. The chain employs TRBV9 and TRBJ2-1; TRBD1 might be the D (7 bases). CDR3 size: 11 residues. Trimming removed 8 bases from V and 12 bases from J, with 15 bases in between. Germline values: CDR1 SGDLS, CDR2 YYNGEE. The CDR3 region has the DNA TGTGCCAGTTCCGGAGGGGGCGGGCAGTTCTTC. Its translation: CASSGGGGQFF.

This clonotype was detected ten times or more. This chain links TRBV12-3 or TRBV12-4 with TRBJ2-3; D not resolved. This CDR3 has 11 amino acids. With 7 bases removed from V and 2 bases from J, the gap between germline ends came to 4 bases. The CDR3 DNA is TGTGCCAGCACCTCCACAGATACGCAGTATTTT. Its translation: CASTSTDTQYF.

V usage is TRBV6-6 and J usage is TRBJ2-1; 8 bases map to TRBD2. Germline loops: CDR1 MNHNY, CDR2 SVGAGI (reference sequence). CDR3 length: 19 residues. After removal of 4 bases from V and 0 bases from J, the junction contained 14 bases not matched to a gene. CDR3 region: CASSSPGLVGSISYNEQFF. The CDR3 DNA reads as TGTGCCAGCAGTTCGCCGGGACTAGTGGGGTCCATCTCCTACAATGAGCAGTTCTTC.

This clonotype was counted at least ten times. CDR3: CASSQVAATKYNEQFF. CDR3 nucleotides: TGCGCCAGCAGCCAAGTGGCAGCGACAAAATACAATGAGCAGTTCTTC. This sequence joins TRBV4-1 and TRBJ2-1; D is uncertain. The CDR3 is 16 residues long. Germline values: CDR1 MGHRA, CDR2 YSYEKL. V gave up 1 base and J gave up 4 bases, with 14 bases separating them.